The clone carrying this T cell receptor (beta chain) was counted at least ten times. The CDR3 covers 11 residues. Germline V gene lookup returns CDR1 GTSNPN and CDR2 SVGIG (reference sequence). The V end lost 5 bases, the J end lost 3 bases, and 6 bases lay between the germline ends. The data were taken from a study of T cells in Graves' hyperthyroidism and ophthalmopathy. Amplified TCR beta CDR3 regions derived from RNA transcripts. First-round RT-PCR targeting the TCR CDR3 was performed with the HTBI primer set. From the multiplex PCR reads, TCRdb called clonotypes with MiXCR, one entry per CDR3 protein. The table lists a few hundred thousand distinct CDR3 sequences, 15% to 18% of them singletons.

Sequencing was done on a sample of blood. The TCR was taken from a woman aged 25 to 39 with Graves' hyperthyroidism. V usage is TRBV30 and J usage is TRBJ2-3; D is ambiguous. CDR3 nucleotide sequence: TGTGCCTGGTTGAGGACAGATACGCAGTATTTT. Protein: CAWLRTDTQYF.